This T cell receptor (beta chain) came from a study of blood T cell repertoires in COVID-19. Study information: Sites in the United States, Italy and Spain provided acute and convalescent COVID-19 samples. PBMCs, B-cell-depleted T cells, or T cells were the source of the cDNA or gDNA that made up the material.

With 4 bases removed from V and 1 base from J, the gap between germline ends came to 7 bases. From germline, CDR1 is SEHNR and CDR2 FQNEAQ (reference sequence). The CDR3 is 13 amino acids. Some clones are missing from TCRdb's copy, which holds only in-frame ones; the method was immunoSEQ multiplex PCR. The profile shows 340,000 or so clones, around 86% of them singletons. The sequenced material came from peripheral blood. The chain joins TRBV7-9 to TRBJ1-1; no reliable D call. The receptor was isolated from a middle-aged man with active or convalescent COVID-19. The CDR3 DNA reads TGTGCCAGCAGCTCGAACGGGAACACTGAAGCTTTCTTT. This encodes CASSSNGNTEAFF. Together with reference TRBV7-9 and TRBJ1-1, the CDR3 gives the full variable domain: DTGVSQNPRHKITKRGQNVTFRCDPISEHNRLYWYRQTLGQGPEFLTYFQNEAQLEKSRLLSDRFSAERPKGSFSTLEIQRTEQGDSAMYLCASSSNGNTEAFFGQGTRLTVV.